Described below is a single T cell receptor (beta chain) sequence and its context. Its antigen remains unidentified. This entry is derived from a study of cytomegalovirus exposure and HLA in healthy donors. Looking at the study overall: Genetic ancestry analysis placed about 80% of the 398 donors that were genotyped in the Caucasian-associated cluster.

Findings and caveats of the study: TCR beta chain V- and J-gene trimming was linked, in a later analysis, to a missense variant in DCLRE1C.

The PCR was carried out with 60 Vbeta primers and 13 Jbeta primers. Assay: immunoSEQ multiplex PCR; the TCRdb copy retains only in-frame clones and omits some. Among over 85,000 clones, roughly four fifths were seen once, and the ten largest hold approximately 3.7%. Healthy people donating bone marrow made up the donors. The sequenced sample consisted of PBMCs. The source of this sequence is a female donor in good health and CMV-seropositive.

CDR3 coding DNA: TGTGCCAGCACTCGGGACATCTCTGGAAACACCATATATTTT. It is translated as CASTRDISGNTIYF. This chain links TRBV6-1 with TRBJ1-3; D possibly corresponds to TRBD1 (6 bases). The V gene's germline CDR1 is MNHNS and CDR2 SASEGT. The CDR3 runs to 14 residues. V was trimmed by 7 bases and J by 0 bases, leaving 10 bases between them.